Below, 8 T cell receptor beta chains from the same sample are listed, as sequenced in a study of blood T cell repertoires in COVID-19. TCRdb keeps only in-frame clones here, not all; method: immunoSEQ multiplex PCR. The sample contains 110,000 to 150,000 clones, around nine tenths of which appear only once. The sequenced sample consisted of peripheral blood. These receptors were taken from a human donor in a cohort sampled during active COVID-19.

This chain links TRBV2 with TRBJ2-3; TRBD2 matches at 8 bases. The V gene end was trimmed by 5 bases and the J gene end by 2 bases; junction bases not matched to a gene: 3. CDR3 length equals 14 residues. Germline V lookup: CDR1 SNHLY, CDR2 FYNNEI. The CDR3 DNA follows: TGTGCCAGCAGTATAGCGGGGTACACAGATACGCAGTATTTT. Amino acids: CASSIAGYTDTQYF.

V and J are TRBV27 and TRBJ1-2; D gene unclear. Trimming cost V 3 bases and J 2 bases, with 7 bases left between them. The CDR3 loop spans 13 amino acids. Germline V gives CDR1 MNHEY, CDR2 SMNVEV (reference sequence). The CDR3 region is CASSFHGNYGYTF. In DNA form, the CDR3 reads TGTGCCAGCAGTTTTCACGGGAACTATGGCTACACCTTC.

The chain uses TRBV2 and TRBJ2-5, with 12 positions matching TRBD2. Germline CDR1 is SNHLY and CDR2 is FYNNEI. CDR3 length: 15 amino acids. The trim removed 5 bases at V and 5 bases at J, leaving 6 bases unmatched. CDR3 coding DNA: TGTGCCAGCAGTAAAACTAGCGGGAGGCACGAGACCCAGTACTTC. This codes for CASSKTSGRHETQYF.

The V call is TRBV27, the J call TRBJ1-1; no clear D gene. The germline V gene has CDR1 MNHEY and CDR2 SMNVEV (reference sequence). V shed 7 bases and J shed 5 bases, with 20 bases lying between them. CDR3 length: 15 amino acids. The CDR3 is CASTPGFFGGTEAFF. The CDR3, as DNA: TGTGCCAGCACCCCGGGTTTTTTTGGAGGGACTGAAGCTTTCTTT.

J is TRBJ2-1 and V is TRBV5-1, with 11 positions matching TRBD2. V gave up 4 bases and J gave up 2 bases; unmatched junction bases: 2. Germline CDR1 is SGHRS and CDR2 is YFSETQ. The CDR3 consists of 15 residues. CDR3 region: CASSLAGGAYNEQFF. The CDR3 coding sequence is TGCGCCAGCAGCCTAGCGGGAGGCGCCTACAATGAGCAGTTCTTC.

The CDR3 loop reads CASSYPGLAGGFNSYNEQFF. CDR3 in DNA: TGTGCCAGCAGTTACCCGGGACTAGCGGGAGGGTTTAACTCCTACAATGAGCAGTTCTTC. The gene calls are TRBV28 and TRBJ2-1; 16 bases agree with TRBD2. CDR3 length: 20 amino acids. Trimming took 4 bases from V and 0 from J; bases not matched to a gene: 9. Germline lookup yields CDR1 MDHEN and CDR2 SYDVKM.

The chain is built from TRBV19 and TRBJ2-3; the match to TRBD2 covers 8 bases. The CDR3 loop spans 13 amino acids. The V and J ends lost 3 bases and 10 bases, in that order; junction bases with no gene match: 6. Per the germline V gene, CDR1 is LNHDA and CDR2 is SQIVND (reference sequence). CDR3 in amino acids: CASSMEAGASQYF. The CDR3 DNA sequence: TGTGCCAGTAGTATGGAAGCGGGGGCGTCGCAGTATTTT.

This clone was detected once. The V gene is TRBV5-1, the J gene TRBJ1-1, with 7 bases lining up with TRBD1. Germline loops: CDR1 SGHRS, CDR2 YFSETQ. The CDR3 consists of 13 residues. J was trimmed by 7 bases and V by 2 bases; bases with no gene match: 5. CDR3 loop: CASSLDRANEAFF. In nucleotides, the CDR3 is TGCGCCAGCAGCTTAGACAGGGCGAATGAAGCTTTCTTT.